The 4 T cell receptor beta chains presented below share a single source sample, sequenced in a study of CD8 T cells in ankylosing spondylitis (dated by TCRdb to 2016 to 2017). The library was built by means of 5' RACE. The listed sequencing device is Illumina HiSeq 2500. TCRdb reprocessing: public reads trimmed at Q25 with fastp, clones called with MiXCR, in-frame beta chains kept. Duplicate CDR3 protein sequences are folded into a single record with the most common DNA and genes. In this sample the table shows 150,000 to 200,000 distinct CDR3 sequences, 25% to 35% of which occur a single time. Of the sample, approximately 5.9% is held by the ten largest clones. The source material was synovial fluid, either unsorted or a sorted T cell fraction (not recorded which). All receptors come from a male donor with ankylosing spondylitis.

CDR3 sequence: CSARDKGLNYNEQFF. CDR3 bases: TGCAGTGCTAGAGACAAGGGACTAAACTACAATGAGCAGTTCTTC. The genes are TRBV20-1 and TRBJ2-1, with 7 bases fitting TRBD2. J was trimmed by 3 bases and V by 0 bases; bases with no gene match: 5. Germline CDR1 and CDR2: DFQATT and SNEGSKA (reference sequence). This CDR3 comprises 15 residues.

This chain connects TRBV11-1 to TRBJ2-7; D might be TRBD1 or TRBD2, each matching 6 bases. CDR1 and CDR2 from the germline V gene are SGHAT and FQDESV (reference sequence). Trimming removed 7 bases at V and 2 bases at J, with 12 bases between. This CDR3 has 13 residues. For the CDR3, the DNA is TGTGCCAGCAACGTTGGGGGGCCCTACGAGCAGTACTTC. Amino acids: CASNVGGPYEQYF.

This clonotype was observed a handful of times. The V call is TRBV10-2, the J call TRBJ1-6, with TRBD1 matching 8 bases. The V gene's germline CDR1 is WSHSY and CDR2 SAAADI. Losses at the gene ends were 4 bases for V and 6 bases for J; bases not matched to a gene: 2. This CDR3 has 14 residues. The CDR3 DNA reads as TGCGCCAGCAGTGGGGACAGGACTAATTCACCCCTCCACTTT. Its translation: CASSGDRTNSPLHF.

This chain's CDR3 is CATILDRPRTGELFF. CDR3 DNA: TGTGCCACCATTCTGGACAGGCCCCGAACCGGGGAGCTGTTTTTT. The chain employs TRBV24-1 and TRBJ2-2, with TRBD1 matching 7 bases. Per germline, CDR1 KGHDR and CDR2 SFDVKD. The junction had 10 bases not matched to a gene; V was cut back by 8 bases and J by 5 bases. The CDR3 totals 15 residues.